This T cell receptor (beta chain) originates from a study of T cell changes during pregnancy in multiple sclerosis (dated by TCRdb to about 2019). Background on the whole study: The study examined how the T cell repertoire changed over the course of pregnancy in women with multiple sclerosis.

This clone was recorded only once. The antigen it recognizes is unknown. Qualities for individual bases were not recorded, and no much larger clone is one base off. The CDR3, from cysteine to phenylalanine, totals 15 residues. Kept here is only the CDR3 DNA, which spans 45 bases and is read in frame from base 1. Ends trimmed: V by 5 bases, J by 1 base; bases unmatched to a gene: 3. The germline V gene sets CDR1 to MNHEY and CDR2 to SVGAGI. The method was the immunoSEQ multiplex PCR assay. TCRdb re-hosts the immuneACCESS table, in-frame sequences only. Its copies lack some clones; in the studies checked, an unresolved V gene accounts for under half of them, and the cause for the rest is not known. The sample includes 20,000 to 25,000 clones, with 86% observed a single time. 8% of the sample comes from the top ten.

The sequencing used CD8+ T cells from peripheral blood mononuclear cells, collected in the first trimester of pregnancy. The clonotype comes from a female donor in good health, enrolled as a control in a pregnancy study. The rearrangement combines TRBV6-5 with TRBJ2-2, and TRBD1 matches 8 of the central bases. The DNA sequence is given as TGTGCCAGCAGTGGACAGGGAGAGAACACCGGGGAGCTGTTTTTT. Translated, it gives CASSGQGENTGELFF.